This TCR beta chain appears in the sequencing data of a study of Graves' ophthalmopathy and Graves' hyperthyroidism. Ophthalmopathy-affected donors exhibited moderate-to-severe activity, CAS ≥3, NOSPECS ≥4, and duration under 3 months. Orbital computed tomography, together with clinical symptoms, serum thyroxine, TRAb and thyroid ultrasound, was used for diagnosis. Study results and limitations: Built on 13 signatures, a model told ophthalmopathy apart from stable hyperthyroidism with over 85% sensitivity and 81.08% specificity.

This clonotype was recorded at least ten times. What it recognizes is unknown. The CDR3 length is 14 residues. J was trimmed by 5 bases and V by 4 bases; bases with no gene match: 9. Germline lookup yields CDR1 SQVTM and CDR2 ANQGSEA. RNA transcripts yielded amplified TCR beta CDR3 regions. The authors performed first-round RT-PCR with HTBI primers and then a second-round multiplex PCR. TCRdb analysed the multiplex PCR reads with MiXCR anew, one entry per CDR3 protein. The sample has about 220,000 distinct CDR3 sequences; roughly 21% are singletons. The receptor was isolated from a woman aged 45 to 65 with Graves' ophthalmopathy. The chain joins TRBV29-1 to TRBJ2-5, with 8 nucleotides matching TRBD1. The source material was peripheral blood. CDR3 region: CSVGGAGGPETQYF. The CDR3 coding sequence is TGCAGCGTTGGGGGGGCAGGGGGCCCGGAGACCCAGTACTTC.